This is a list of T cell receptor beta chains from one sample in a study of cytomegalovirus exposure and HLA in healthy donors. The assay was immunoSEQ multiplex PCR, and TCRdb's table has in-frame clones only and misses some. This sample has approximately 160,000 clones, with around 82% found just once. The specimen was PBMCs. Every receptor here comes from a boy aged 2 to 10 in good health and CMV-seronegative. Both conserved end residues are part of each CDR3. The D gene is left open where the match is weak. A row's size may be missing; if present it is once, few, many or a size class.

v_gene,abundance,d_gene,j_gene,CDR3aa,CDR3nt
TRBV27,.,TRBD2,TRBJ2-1,CASSPFAGVENEQFF,TGTGCCAGCAGCCCCTTTGCGGGAGTGGAAAATGAGCAGTTCTTC
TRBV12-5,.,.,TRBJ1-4,CASGLVGRMGDNEKLFF,TGTGCTAGTGGTTTGGTGGGCAGGATGGGAGATAATGAAAAACTGTTTTTT
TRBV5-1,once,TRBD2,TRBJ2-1,CASSTGLAGYSYNEQFF,TGCGCCAGCAGCACCGGACTAGCGGGTTACTCCTACAATGAGCAGTTCTTC
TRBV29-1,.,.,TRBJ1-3,CSARLDSSGNTIYF,TGCAGCGCCCGTTTGGACAGCTCTGGAAACACCATATATTTT
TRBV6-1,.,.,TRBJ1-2,CASSESGQVYGYTF,TGTGCCAGCAGTGAGTCGGGACAAGTCTATGGCTACACCTTC
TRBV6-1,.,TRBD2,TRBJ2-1,CASSESGSSDNEQFF,TGTGCCAGCAGTGAAAGCGGGAGTTCCGACAATGAGCAGTTCTTC
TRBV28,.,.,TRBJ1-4,CASSLFLTGRNEKLFF,TGTGCCAGCAGTTTATTCCTGACAGGTCGTAATGAAAAACTGTTTTTT
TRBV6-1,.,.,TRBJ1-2,CASSEVVRVTIGYTF,TGTGCCAGCAGTGAAGTTGTCAGAGTAACTATTGGCTACACCTTC
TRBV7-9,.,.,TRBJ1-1,CASSPGDSMNTEAFF,TGTGCCAGCAGTCCAGGAGACAGTATGAACACTGAAGCTTTCTTT
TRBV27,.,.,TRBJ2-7,CASSLWPGTYEQYF,TGTGCCAGCAGTTTATGGCCAGGAACCTACGAGCAGTACTTC
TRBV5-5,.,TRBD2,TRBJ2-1,CASSPRGGSYNEQFF,TGTGCCAGCAGCCCGCGGGGCGGGAGCTACAATGAGCAGTTCTTC
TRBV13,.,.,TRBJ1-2,CASSFVFYGYTF,TGTGCCAGCAGCTTCGTTTTTTATGGCTACACCTTC
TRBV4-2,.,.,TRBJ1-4,CASSQAGRGWGEKLFF,TGTGCCAGCAGCCAAGCGGGCAGGGGATGGGGTGAAAAACTGTTTTTT
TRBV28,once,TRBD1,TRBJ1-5,CASSLSGGHQPQHF,TGTGCCAGCAGTTTATCAGGGGGCCATCAGCCCCAGCATTTT
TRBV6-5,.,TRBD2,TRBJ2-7,CASSRLALKTHEQYF,TGTGCCAGCAGCCGACTAGCCCTTAAAACCCACGAGCAGTACTTC
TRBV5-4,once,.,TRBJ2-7,CASSLSGAPYEQYF,TGTGCCAGCAGCTTGTCAGGGGCCCCCTACGAGCAGTACTTC
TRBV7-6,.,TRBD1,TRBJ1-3,CASSLETGSSGNTIYF,TGTGCCAGCAGCTTAGAGACAGGGAGCTCTGGAAACACCATATATTTT
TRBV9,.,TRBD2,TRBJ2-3,CASSVAASGSTDTQYF,TGTGCCAGCAGCGTAGCTGCTAGCGGAAGCACAGATACGCAGTATTTT
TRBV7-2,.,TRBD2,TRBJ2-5,CASTRTSGRSETQYF,TGTGCCAGCACTCGGACTAGCGGGAGATCAGAGACCCAGTACTTC
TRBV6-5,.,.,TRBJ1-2,CASSYSGRGFYGYTF,TGTGCCAGCAGTTACTCGGGCAGGGGCTTCTATGGCTACACCTTC
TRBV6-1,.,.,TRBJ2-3,CASSDLGSTDTQYF,TGTGCCAGCAGTGACCTAGGCAGCACAGATACGCAGTATTTT
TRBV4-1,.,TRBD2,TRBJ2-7,CASSSGSVFYEQYF,TGCGCCAGCAGTAGCGGGAGTGTTTTTTACGAGCAGTACTTC
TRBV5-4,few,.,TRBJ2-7,CASSFQTGFSYEQYF,TGTGCCAGCAGCTTCCAGACAGGATTCTCCTACGAGCAGTACTTC
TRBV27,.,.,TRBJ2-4,CASSSLAKNIQYF,TGTGCCAGCAGTTCTCTAGCCAAAAACATTCAGTACTTC
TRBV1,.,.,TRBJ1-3,CTSSQDQEGGNTIYF,TGCACCAGCAGCCAAGACCAGGAGGGAGGAAACACCATATATTTT
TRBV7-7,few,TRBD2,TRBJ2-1,CASSLGGLAGAHNEQFF,TGTGCTAGCAGCTTAGGGGGTCTAGCGGGAGCACACAATGAGCAGTTCTTC
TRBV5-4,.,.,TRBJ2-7,CASSLRGLTYEQYF,TGTGCCAGCAGCTTAAGGGGACTGACCTACGAGCAGTACTTC
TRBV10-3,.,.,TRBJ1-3,CAISPRTGPSGNTIYF,TGTGCCATCAGTCCTCGCACAGGACCCTCTGGAAACACCATATATTTT
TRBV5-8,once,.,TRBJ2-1,CASSLVMSSPSYNEQFF,TGTGCCAGCAGCTTGGTGATGTCTAGCCCCTCCTACAATGAGCAGTTCTTC
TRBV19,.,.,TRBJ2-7,CASSIRGAPYEQYF,TGTGCCAGTAGTATCAGGGGGGCCCCCTACGAGCAGTACTTC
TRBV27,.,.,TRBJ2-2,CASRPGSNTGELFF,TGTGCCAGCAGGCCAGGGTCCAACACCGGGGAGCTGTTTTTT
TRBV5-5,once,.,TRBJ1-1,CASSLGAGNTEAFF,TGTGCCAGCAGCTTGGGTGCGGGGAACACTGAAGCTTTCTTT
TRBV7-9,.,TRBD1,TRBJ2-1,CASSRKGGQGGYNEQFF,TGTGCCAGCAGCCGTAAGGGGGGACAGGGGGGGTACAATGAGCAGTTCTTC
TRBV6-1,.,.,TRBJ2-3,CASSDPDTQYF,TGTGCCAGCAGTGATCCGGATACGCAGTATTTT
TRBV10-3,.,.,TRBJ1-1,CAISESMTEAFF,TGTGCCATCAGTGAGTCGATGACAGAAGCTTTCTTT
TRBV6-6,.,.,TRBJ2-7,CASSSGALSSSYEQYF,TGTGCCAGCAGTTCTGGGGCCTTGTCTAGCTCCTACGAGCAGTACTTC
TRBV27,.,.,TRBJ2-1,CASSFTGDRHEQFF,TGTGCCAGCAGTTTCACAGGCGATCGCCATGAGCAGTTCTTC
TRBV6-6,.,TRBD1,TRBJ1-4,CASRRDRPLEKLFF,TGTGCCAGCAGACGGGACAGGCCCCTAGAAAAACTGTTTTTT
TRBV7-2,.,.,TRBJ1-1,CASSFARTGLKAFF,TGTGCCAGCAGCTTTGCTAGAACAGGGCTCAAAGCTTTCTTT
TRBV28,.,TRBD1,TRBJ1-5,CASTNSGQQNQPQHF,TGTGCCAGCACCAACTCGGGACAGCAAAATCAGCCCCAGCATTTT
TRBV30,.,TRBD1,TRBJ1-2,CASHRGWDGYTF,TGTGCCTCCCACAGGGGATGGGATGGCTACACCTTC
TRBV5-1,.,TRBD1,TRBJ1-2,CASRGTGLTNYGYTF,TGCGCCAGTCGCGGGACAGGATTAACTAACTATGGCTACACCTTC
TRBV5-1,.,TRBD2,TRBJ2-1,CASSLSRGGLASHNEQFF,TGCGCCAGCAGCTTATCCCGCGGGGGACTAGCGTCACACAATGAGCAGTTCTTC
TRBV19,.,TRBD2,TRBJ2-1,CASTLTSGRANLLSNEQFF,TGTGCCAGTACCCTGACTAGCGGGAGGGCCAATCTCCTAAGCAATGAGCAGTTCTTC
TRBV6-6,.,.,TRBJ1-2,CASTPADGYTF,TGTGCCAGCACCCCGGCGGATGGCTACACCTTC
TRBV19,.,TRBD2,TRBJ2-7,CASSSGGSYEQYF,TGTGCCAGTAGTTCGGGCGGGAGTTACGAGCAGTACTTC
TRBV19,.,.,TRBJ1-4,CASAGRINEKLFF,TGTGCCAGTGCGGGACGGATTAATGAAAAACTGTTTTTT
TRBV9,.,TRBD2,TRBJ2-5,CASSEGGVRDLRETQYF,TGTGCCAGCAGCGAGGGAGGGGTGCGGGACCTGCGGGAGACCCAGTACTTC